This T cell receptor (beta chain) derives from a study of chemoradiotherapy in HPV16-positive cancers. Study summary: Functional T-cell assays on a couple of HPV16-positive patients' cells defined candidate HPV-specific clones and common TCR motifs.

Broader study findings: For HPV16-positive patients, expanding HPV-responsive T cells associated with longer recurrence-free survival. Candidate HPV-specific clones and E7-related TCR motifs grew in tumor during treatment.

Worth noting for this clone: Its target is unknown.

TCRdb's copy holds only in-frame clones and misses some; the assay was immunoSEQ multiplex PCR. The sample has some 34,000 clones; 92% are singletons. The CDR3 spans 15 residues. The germline gives CDR1 GTSNPN, CDR2 SVGIG (reference sequence). The junction had 11 bases not matched to a gene; V was cut back by 3 bases and J by 8 bases. Over chemoradiotherapy, repertoires were sampled more than once. The chain links TRBV30 to TRBJ1-4; 8 nucleotides line up with TRBD1. The sequence came from a human donor with HPV-associated anogenital cancer. Sequencing was performed on blood, taken from a patient who underwent chemoradiotherapy. CDR3 loop: CAWRPVAGGWEKLFF. The CDR3 nucleotides are TGTGCCTGGAGGCCTGTCGCAGGGGGCTGGGAAAAACTGTTTTTT.